This T cell receptor (beta chain) was recovered during a study of blood T cell repertoires in COVID-19. This table comes from immunoSEQ multiplex PCR, and its TCRdb copy is limited to in-frame clones, with some not included. The repertoire holds 35,000 to 50,000 clones, with about nine tenths as singletons. CDR1 is SGHTA and CDR2 is FQGNSA in the germline V gene. V trimming: 5 bases; J trimming: 4 bases; junction bases outside the gene matches: 8. This CDR3 has 14 amino acids. This clone was detected once. Sequencing was carried out using peripheral blood. The receptor was isolated from a man aged 65 to 85 with active COVID-19. This chain joins TRBV7-2 and TRBJ2-7, with 7 nucleotides matching TRBD1. The CDR3 loop is CASSPDRVSYEQYF. CDR3 sequence (DNA): TGTGCCAGCAGCCCCGACAGGGTTAGTTACGAGCAGTACTTC.